The 21 T cell receptor beta chains below were found in one sample sequenced in a study of T cells in Graves' hyperthyroidism and ophthalmopathy. Amplification of TCR beta CDR3 regions was performed using RNA transcripts as template. The primer set for the first-round RT-PCR of the TCR CDR3 was HTBI. TCRdb re-called the multiplex PCR reads through MiXCR, storing one row per CDR3 protein. This table holds over 250,000 distinct CDR3 sequences, about a sixth found once. Sequenced: blood. All receptors come from a woman in her sixties with Graves' ophthalmopathy.

This clonotype was picked up a small number of times. The J gene is TRBJ1-5, the V gene TRBV19; no clear D gene. Germline assignment: CDR1 LNHDA and CDR2 SQIVND (reference sequence). The CDR3 extends over 15 amino acids. Trimming removed 3 bases from V and 2 bases from J, with 11 bases in between. The CDR3 sequence: CASSIVGVGNQPQHF. In nucleotides, the CDR3 is TGTGCCAGTAGTATCGTTGGGGTAGGCAATCAGCCCCAGCATTTT.

This clonotype was counted at least ten times. V gene TRBV2 combines with J gene TRBJ2-2; D gene unclear. Germline V gene data show CDR1 as SNHLY and CDR2 as FYNNEI. The V and J ends lost 6 bases and 5 bases respectively, with 13 bases between them. The CDR3 length is 14 residues. CDR3 in amino acids: CASRSTSFTGELFF. CDR3 nucleotides: TGTGCCAGCAGGTCTACATCCTTTACCGGGGAGCTGTTTTTT.

The chain carries TRBV29-1 and TRBJ2-3; D is perhaps TRBD2 (5 bases). With 3 bases removed from V and 0 bases from J, the gap between germline ends came to 13 bases. Germline V gives CDR1 SQVTM, CDR2 ANQGSEA. The CDR3 spans 15 residues. The CDR3: CSVDRSGSSTDTQYF. CDR3 sequence (DNA): TGCAGCGTTGATCGGAGCGGTTCTAGCACAGATACGCAGTATTTT.

In this sample, this clonotype turned up many times. V gene TRBV6-1 combines with J gene TRBJ2-7; D remains ambiguous. CDR3 length: 13 residues. Germline assignment: CDR1 MNHNS and CDR2 SASEGT. Trimming took 3 bases from V and 0 from J, leaving 6 bases between them. CDR3 nucleotides: TGTGCCAGCAGTGACCGGGCCTCCTACGAGCAGTACTTC. Its protein product is CASSDRASYEQYF.

A remark on this clonotype: A much more abundant neighbour one base away suggests this may be a read error. The chain is built from TRBV5-6 and TRBJ2-2; 11 positions match TRBD2. This CDR3 has 14 amino acids. Unmatched junction bases numbered 2, after V lost 4 bases and J lost 6 bases. Germline V CDR1 and CDR2: SGHDT, YYEEEE. CDR3 protein: CASSQLAGAGELFF. The CDR3, as DNA: TGTGCCAGCAGCCAACTAGCGGGGGCCGGGGAGCTGTTTTTT.

This clonotype came up many times. The chain is built from TRBV7-9 and TRBJ2-5; no reliable D call. V dropped 1 base and J dropped 3 bases, with 12 bases sitting between them. The CDR3 extends over 15 amino acids. Germline V CDR1 and CDR2: SEHNR, FQNEAQ (reference sequence). The CDR3 here is CASSLVYASEETQYF. The CDR3, as DNA: TGTGCCAGCAGCTTAGTGTACGCCTCCGAAGAGACCCAGTACTTC.

This chain joins TRBV9 and TRBJ2-2, with D unclear. The CDR3 loop spans 13 amino acids. Germline assignment: CDR1 SGDLS and CDR2 YYNGEE. V shed 0 bases and J shed 6 bases, with 6 bases lying between them. The CDR3 DNA is TGTGCCAGCAGCGTAGGAATCCCCGGGGAGCTGTTTTTT. Translated, it gives CASSVGIPGELFF. The full variable domain, with the rest looked up from reference TRBV9 and TRBJ2-2, is DSGVTQTPKHLITATGQRVTLRCSPRSGDLSVYWYQQSLDQGLQFLIQYYNGEERAKGNILERFSAQQFPDLHSELNLSSLELGDSALYFCASSVGIPGELFFGEGSRLTVL.

The table lists this clonotype with many counts. The V and J genes are TRBV12-3 or TRBV12-4 and TRBJ1-5; D gene uncertain. V lost 3 bases to trimming and J lost 6 bases, with 12 bases between them. The CDR3 runs to 14 residues. The CDR3 region is CASSFLDISQPQHF. The CDR3 DNA reads as TGTGCCAGCAGTTTTTTAGACATCTCTCAGCCCCAGCATTTT.

The V gene is TRBV6-9, the J gene TRBJ2-5; D gene unclear. V dropped 3 bases and J dropped 5 bases, with 19 bases sitting between them. Germline CDR1 reads MNHGY; CDR2 reads SVAAGI. The CDR3 covers 16 residues. CDR3 nucleotide sequence: TGTGCCAGCAGTTACAACCCACAAGGCCCGAAGGAGACCCAGTACTTC. Its translation is CASSYNPQGPKETQYF.

At least ten counts were recorded for this clonotype. The V gene is TRBV24-1, the J gene TRBJ2-3, with D unresolved. Trimming removed 0 bases from V and 1 base from J, with 7 bases in between. Germline V gene lookup returns CDR1 KGHDR and CDR2 SFDVKD. The CDR3 is made up of 15 amino acids. The CDR3 bases are TGTGCCACCAGTGATTTGGGCGACGGCACAGATACGCAGTATTTT. Translating gives CATSDLGDGTDTQYF.

This rearrangement joins TRBV29-1 to TRBJ2-2, with 7 nucleotides matching TRBD1. Germline V lookup: CDR1 SQVTM, CDR2 ANQGSEA. The junction had 8 bases not matched to a gene; V was cut back by 7 bases and J by 3 bases. The CDR3 runs 14 residues. The CDR3 nucleotides read TGCAGCGCCATGGGGCAGGGGGACACCGGGGAGCTGTTTTTT. Its translation: CSAMGQGDTGELFF.

This clonotype appeared many times. This sequence joins TRBV6-2 or TRBV6-3 and TRBJ2-3; D may correspond to TRBD1 or TRBD2 (5 bases each). The V end was cut by 10 bases, the J end by 6 bases, with 14 bases between. The CDR3 consists of 12 residues. The germline gives CDR1 MNHEY, CDR2 SVGEGT. The DNA of the CDR3 is TGTGCCACCCGGGACCCTAAGGATACGCAGTATTTT. It encodes CATRDPKDTQYF.

This clonotype was counted at least ten times. This sequence joins TRBV5-1 and TRBJ2-3; 8 bases line up with TRBD1. This CDR3 has 15 residues. V gave up 3 bases and J gave up 1 base; unmatched junction bases: 4. Germline V CDR1 and CDR2: SGHRS, YFSETQ. The CDR3, as DNA: TGCGCCAGCAGCTCAATGACAGGGGGCACAGATACGCAGTATTTT. This gives the protein CASSSMTGGTDTQYF. The full variable domain, completed using reference TRBV5-1 and TRBJ2-3, is KAGVTQTPRYLIKTRGQQVTLSCSPISGHRSVSWYQQTPGQGLQFLFEYFSETQRNKGNFPGRFSGRQFSNSRSEMNVSTLELGDSALYLCASSSMTGGTDTQYFGPGTRLTVL.

This clonotype was counted many times. The rearrangement uses TRBV7-2 and TRBJ2-1; D call uncertain. This CDR3 contains 15 residues. CDR1 and CDR2 (germline): SGHTA, FQGNSA. V was shortened by 2 bases and J by 4 bases, with 12 bases between the two germline ends. The CDR3 here is CASSLMGPSYNEQFF. DNA for the CDR3: TGTGCCAGCAGCTTAATGGGCCCCTCTTACAATGAGCAGTTCTTC. Full variable domain (rest looked up from reference TRBV7-2 and TRBJ2-1): GAGVSQSPSNKVTEKGKDVELRCDPISGHTALYWYRQSLGQGLEFLIYFQGNSAPDKSGLPSDRFSAERTGGSVSTLTIQRTQQEDSAVYLCASSLMGPSYNEQFFGPGTRLTVL.

The chain links TRBV7-9 to TRBJ2-7, with TRBD2 matching over 9 bases. The J segment lost 3 bases and the V segment lost 8 bases, leaving 8 bases of the junction unmatched. Germline V gene data show CDR1 as SEHNR and CDR2 as FQNEAQ (reference sequence). The CDR3 is 14 amino acids. The CDR3 is CASQRASGDYEQYF. CDR3 coding DNA: TGTGCCAGCCAACGGGCTAGCGGGGACTACGAGCAGTACTTC.

As regards this clonotype: The junction departs from the called germline gene at one end, perhaps through a read error. The rearrangement uses TRBV5-5 and TRBJ2-6; 7 nucleotides match TRBD1. Per germline, CDR1 SGHKS and CDR2 YYEKEE (reference sequence). This CDR3 spans 19 amino acids. CDR3 nucleotide sequence: TGCGCCAGCAGCCCGACAGGGTCTCCCTTAGACTCTGGGGCCAACGTCCTGACTTTC. This translates into CASSPTGSPLDSGANVLTF.

This chain uses TRBV28 with TRBJ1-5; D uncertain. CDR3 length: 13 amino acids. V lost 3 bases, J lost 6 bases, and 9 bases lay in between. Germline CDR1 is MDHEN and CDR2 is SYDVKM. CDR3 protein: CASSFIIGQPQHF. DNA for the CDR3: TGTGCCAGCAGTTTTATCATAGGTCAGCCCCAGCATTTT.

This chain uses TRBV5-1 with TRBJ2-5; D unresolved. V lost 6 bases and J lost 4, with 16 bases in between. This CDR3 contains 14 residues. The germline gives CDR1 SGHRS, CDR2 YFSETQ. The CDR3 sequence: CASKITAGGETQYF. In DNA, the CDR3 is TGCGCCAGCAAAATCACGGCCGGCGGAGAGACCCAGTACTTC.

This clonotype was picked up a small number of times. V and J are TRBV18 and TRBJ1-2, with 11 positions matching TRBD1. Trimming cost V 3 bases and J 3 bases; bases outside gene matches: 9. CDR3 size: 17 residues. Germline V gene lookup returns CDR1 KGHSH and CDR2 LQKENI. The CDR3 loop is CASSPPGTGGRYYGYTF. The CDR3 DNA reads as TGTGCCAGCTCACCGCCCGGGACAGGGGGTAGATACTATGGCTACACCTTC.

This rearrangement joins TRBV7-3 to TRBJ2-1; D is ambiguous. This CDR3 contains 14 residues. V was shortened by 3 bases and J by 2 bases, with 8 bases between the two germline ends. Germline V gene sequence: CDR1 SGHTA, CDR2 FQGTGA. The CDR3 reads CASSLGHAYNEQFF. CDR3 coding DNA: TGTGCCAGCAGCTTGGGCCATGCCTACAATGAGCAGTTCTTC. The whole variable domain, filled in from reference TRBV7-3 and TRBJ2-1, reads GAGVSQTPSNKVTEKGKYVELRCDPISGHTALYWYRQSLGQGPEFLIYFQGTGAADDSGLPNDRFFAVRPEGSVSTLKIQRTERGDSAVYLCASSLGHAYNEQFFGPGTRLTVL.

This clonotype was seen ten or more times. The chain recombines TRBV6-2 or TRBV6-3 with TRBJ2-3; D gene uncertain. Trimming stripped 6 bases from V and 5 bases from J, with 9 bases between. Per germline, CDR1 MNHEY and CDR2 SVGEGT. There are 12 residues in the CDR3. The CDR3 coding sequence is TGTGCCAGCAGCCAAGAGGTAGATACGCAGTATTTT. It yields the protein CASSQEVDTQYF.